The 20 T cell receptor beta chains below were found in one sample sequenced in a study of naive and memory T cell subsets. Both TRBC1 and TRBC2 were covered by a beta constant-region primer of two equimolar oligonucleotides. The ligated cDNA underwent four PCR rounds using SP2 and nested alpha and beta constant-region primers. TCRdb redid the calling of the UMI-ligation and nested PCR reads with MiXCR, one entry per CDR3 protein. The sample holds 95,000 to 150,000 distinct CDR3 sequences, 36% seen once. The sequencing input was central memory CD4+ T cells from blood. These receptors came from a human donor in good health.

Remarks on this clonotype: Just one base apart from a much larger clone, this may be a read error. This chain uses TRBV2 with TRBJ2-7; D not resolved. CDR1 is SNHLY and CDR2 is FYNNEI in the germline V gene. The CDR3 has 14 amino acids. Trimming shortened V by 3 bases and J by 2 bases, and 11 bases separated the two germline ends. CDR3 coding DNA: TGTGCCAGCAGTGACCAGTGTCCGACCTACGAGCAGTACTTC. This codes for CASSDQCPTYEQYF.

This clonotype was found a few times. The rearrangement links TRBV5-1 to TRBJ2-5; 12 nucleotides match TRBD1. Trimming at V came to 2 bases and at J to 5 bases, leaving 4 bases not matched to a gene. CDR1 and CDR2 from the germline V gene are SGHRS and YFSETQ. CDR3 length: 15 amino acids. This CDR3 is CASSFGTGGMETQYF. CDR3 bases: TGCGCCAGCAGCTTTGGGACAGGGGGCATGGAGACCCAGTACTTC.

The chain is built from TRBV6-5 and TRBJ2-7, with D possibly matching TRBD2 (5 bases). Germline V gene lookup returns CDR1 MNHEY and CDR2 SVGAGI. V was clipped by 6 bases and J by 2 bases, with 11 bases between them. The CDR3 consists of 13 residues. The CDR3 DNA reads TGTGCCAGCAGATTGGACTTAGCCTACGAGCAGTACTTC. Its translation: CASRLDLAYEQYF.

The genes are TRBV28 and TRBJ1-2; D is uncertain. V dropped 1 base and J dropped 8 bases, with 11 bases sitting between them. CDR3 size: 13 residues. Germline V gives CDR1 MDHEN, CDR2 SYDVKM. The CDR3 nucleotides are TGTGCCAGCAGTTTATTTCCTCCTTTAGGCTACACCTTC. Translated: CASSLFPPLGYTF.

This clonotype was observed once. CDR3 nucleotide sequence: TGCAGCGTTGAAGATTCGGACAGGGGGCAGGACACTGAAGCTTTCTTT. Translated: CSVEDSDRGQDTEAFF. V and J are TRBV29-1 and TRBJ1-1; TRBD1 aligns across 11 bases. The V and J ends lost 0 bases and 3 bases, in that order; junction bases with no gene match: 6. The CDR3 runs to 16 residues. Germline assignment: CDR1 SQVTM and CDR2 ANQGSEA.

The table lists this clonotype with a few counts. The chain employs TRBV6-5 and TRBJ2-5, with a possible D match to TRBD2 (6 bases). This CDR3 comprises 14 residues. V lost 7 bases, J lost 2 bases, and 14 bases lay in between. The germline gives CDR1 MNHEY, CDR2 SVGAGI. CDR3 in DNA: TGTGCCAGCACACGGCGGAGGGAACAAGAGACCCAGTACTTC. Translation: CASTRRREQETQYF.

This clonotype appeared a few times. The chain couples TRBV5-1 to TRBJ2-5; D is perhaps TRBD2 (5 bases). V was clipped by 0 bases and J by 2 bases, with 11 bases between them. Germline V gene lookup returns CDR1 SGHRS and CDR2 YFSETQ. CDR3 size: 15 residues. The CDR3 DNA sequence: TGCGCCAGCAGCTTGGGCGGGCCGAGTCAAGAGACCCAGTACTTC. Translated, it gives CASSLGGPSQETQYF.

This clonotype was detected only a few times. The chain couples TRBV5-1 to TRBJ2-5; tentatively, D is TRBD1 (6 bases). This CDR3 region has 15 residues. Germline V gives CDR1 SGHRS, CDR2 YFSETQ. V lost 4 bases to trimming and J lost 4 bases, with 17 bases between them. CDR3 sequence: CASSMDSWGRETQYF. CDR3 DNA sequence: TGCGCCAGCAGCATGGACAGTTGGGGGAGAGAGACCCAGTACTTC.

The rearrangement uses TRBV6-6 and TRBJ1-5; D is unresolved. The V and J ends lost 6 bases and 1 base respectively, with 7 bases between them. This CDR3 has 13 residues. The germline V gene has CDR1 MNHNY and CDR2 SVGAGI (reference sequence). CDR3 protein: CASRPDSNQPQHF. The CDR3 nucleotides read TGTGCCAGCAGGCCCGACAGCAATCAGCCCCAGCATTTT.

This clonotype was counted a few times. The V call is TRBV19, the J call TRBJ2-2; D is ambiguous. The V gene's germline CDR1 is LNHDA and CDR2 SQIVND (reference sequence). This CDR3 is 12 amino acids long. The V end lost 2 bases, the J end lost 15 bases, and 13 bases lay between the germline ends. CDR3 sequence reads: CASSIMGGLVFF. The CDR3 DNA reads as TGTGCCAGTAGTATAATGGGCGGCCTGGTGTTTTTT.

This clonotype was seen ten or more times. The gene calls are TRBV4-1 and TRBJ2-6, with D unclear. Germline V gene sequence: CDR1 MGHRA, CDR2 YSYEKL. Trimming took off 3 bases at V and 1 base at J, with 25 bases between the two ends. The CDR3 is made up of 21 amino acids. This CDR3 is CASSHDLGSNLLGSGANVLTF. The CDR3 nucleotides read TGCGCCAGCAGCCATGATTTGGGGTCTAACCTGCTTGGTTCTGGGGCCAACGTCCTGACTTTC.

This chain uses TRBV20-1 with TRBJ2-2, with a tentative D call TRBD1 (5 bases). CDR1 and CDR2 (germline): DFQATT, SNEGSKA (reference sequence). V was cut by 0 bases and J by 4 bases, with 15 bases left in between. The CDR3 loop spans 16 amino acids. As DNA, the CDR3 is TGCAGTGCTAGAGATTTTAGGCAGGGTAGCACCGGGGAGCTGTTTTTT. Residues: CSARDFRQGSTGELFF.

This clonotype was detected only once. Possible read error: a much larger clone is one base away. The J gene is TRBJ2-7, the V gene TRBV7-8; D is unclear. CDR1 SGHVS and CDR2 FQNEAQ come from the germline V gene. Trimming shortened V by 1 base and J by 2 bases, and 12 bases separated the two germline ends. CDR3 length: 15 residues. CDR3 DNA sequence: TGTGCCAGCAGCTTAGGACTCTGCAGAACCTACGAGCAGTACTTC. Translation: CASSLGLCRTYEQYF.

This clonotype occurred a few times. J is TRBJ2-3 and V is TRBV6-2 or TRBV6-3; 8 nucleotides line up with TRBD2. The V segment lost 4 bases and the J segment 4 bases; nucleotides outside the gene matches: 16. Germline V CDR1 and CDR2: MNHEY, SVGEGT. This CDR3 contains 18 residues. The DNA for the CDR3 is TGTGCCAGCAGTTGGACCTTCCCCCGAGCGGGAGATTCAGATACGCAGTATTTT. Amino acids: CASSWTFPRAGDSDTQYF.

This clonotype was seen a single time. The V gene is TRBV6-1, the J gene TRBJ2-5, with 9 bases lining up with TRBD1. Germline assignment: CDR1 MNHNS and CDR2 SASEGT. J was trimmed by 4 bases and V by 6 bases; bases with no gene match: 6. The CDR3 is made up of 14 amino acids. The DNA for the CDR3 is TGTGCCAGCAGGATCACAGGGGGCAGAGAGACCCAGTACTTC. It codes for CASRITGGRETQYF.

This clonotype occurred a few times. This chain uses TRBV12-3 or TRBV12-4 with TRBJ1-1; the match to TRBD1 covers 7 bases. Germline trimming cut 3 bases from V and 1 base from J; bases unmatched to any gene: 2. The CDR3 consists of 14 residues. CDR3 protein: CASSLRTGNTEAFF. The CDR3 DNA sequence: TGTGCCAGCAGTTTGCGGACAGGGAACACTGAAGCTTTCTTT.

V usage is TRBV6-2 or TRBV6-3 and J usage is TRBJ1-2; D unclear. Trimming removed 6 bases from V and 5 bases from J, with 19 bases in between. Germline V gene lookup returns CDR1 MNHEY and CDR2 SVGEGT. This CDR3 is built from 15 residues. The CDR3 region has the DNA TGTGCCAGCAGCCGTACCCTTCGACCCCTATATGGCTACACCTTC. It yields the protein CASSRTLRPLYGYTF.

V gene TRBV28 combines with J gene TRBJ2-1; TRBD2 might be the D (6 bases). The CDR3 runs 17 residues. The germline V gene encodes CDR1 MDHEN and CDR2 SYDVKM. Trimming pared 4 bases from V and 8 bases from J, leaving 24 bases between. CDR3 residues: CASSSAPGVGLRHEQFF. The CDR3 nucleotides are TGTGCCAGCAGTTCCGCGCCGGGGGTGGGTCTTCGGCATGAGCAGTTCTTC.

This clonotype turned up a few times. The rearrangement uses TRBV12-3 or TRBV12-4 and TRBJ2-6; D is uncertain. This CDR3 spans 12 amino acids. Trimming shortened V by 4 bases and J by 4 bases, and 2 bases separated the two germline ends. In DNA form, the CDR3 reads TGTGCCAGCAGTTACGGGGCCAACGTCCTGACTTTC. Translation gives CASSYGANVLTF.

J is TRBJ2-3 and V is TRBV29-1; D is undetermined. V was cut by 2 bases and J by 6 bases, with 12 bases left in between. CDR1 is SQVTM and CDR2 is ANQGSEA in the germline V gene. The CDR3 covers 13 residues. In DNA, the CDR3 is TGCAGCGTTGAATATGGGTTGGGCGATACGCAGTATTTT. This translates into CSVEYGLGDTQYF.